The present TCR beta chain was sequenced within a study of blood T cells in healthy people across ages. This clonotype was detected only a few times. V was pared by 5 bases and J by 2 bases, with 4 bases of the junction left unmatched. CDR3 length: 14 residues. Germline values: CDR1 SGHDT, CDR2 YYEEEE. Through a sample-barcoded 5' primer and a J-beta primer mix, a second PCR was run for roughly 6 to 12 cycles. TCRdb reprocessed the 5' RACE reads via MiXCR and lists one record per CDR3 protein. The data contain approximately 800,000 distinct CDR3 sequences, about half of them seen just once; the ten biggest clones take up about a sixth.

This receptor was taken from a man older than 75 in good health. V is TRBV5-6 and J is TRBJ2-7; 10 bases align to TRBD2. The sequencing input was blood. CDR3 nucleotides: TGTGCCAGCAGTCCCCTAGCGGGAGCCTACGAGCAGTACTTC. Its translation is CASSPLAGAYEQYF. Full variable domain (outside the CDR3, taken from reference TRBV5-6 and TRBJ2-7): DAGVTQSPTHLIKTRGQQVTLRCSPKSGHDTVSWYQQALGQGPQFIFQYYEEEERQRGNFPDRFSGHQFPNYSSELNVNALLLGDSALYLCASSPLAGAYEQYFGPGTRLTVT.